These 7 T cell receptor beta chains were sequenced from one sample in a study of T-cell reconstitution after alpha-beta-depleted transplantation in children. Unique molecular identifiers were incorporated when the TCRbeta library was constructed. One entry per CDR3 protein results from TCRdb running MiXCR on the PCR reads. Among roughly 420,000 distinct CDR3 sequences listed, 15% to 20% were seen once. The sequenced sample was PBMCs, mostly from graft donor cells, obtained 360 days after TCRalphabeta/CD19-depleted stem cell transplant. These receptors originate from a boy younger than two who had a stem cell transplant for Wiskott-Aldrich syndrome, so the T cells may come from the graft donor.

This chain links TRBV7-9 with TRBJ2-7; 8 bases match TRBD1. From germline, CDR1 is SEHNR and CDR2 FQNEAQ (reference sequence). Trimming removed 5 bases from V and 2 bases from J; junction bases left unmatched: 5. The CDR3 covers 14 residues. CDR3 sequence (DNA): TGTGCCAGCAGCCACCGGGACAGGCCCTACGAGCAGTACTTC. Protein sequence: CASSHRDRPYEQYF.

The chain carries TRBV12-3 or TRBV12-4 and TRBJ2-7, with D tentatively TRBD1 or TRBD2 (6 bases each). The CDR3 extends over 14 amino acids. V was clipped by 6 bases and J by 0 bases, with 12 bases between them. The CDR3 is CASRPRGLSYEQYF. CDR3 coding DNA: TGTGCCAGCAGACCCCGGGGGCTCTCCTACGAGCAGTACTTC.

The J gene is TRBJ1-2, the V gene TRBV13; the D gene is possibly TRBD1 (5 bases). Trimming shortened V by 7 bases and J by 1 base, and 10 bases separated the two germline ends. The CDR3 is 13 amino acids. The germline CDR1 and CDR2 sequences are PRHDT and FYEKMQ (reference sequence). In DNA, the CDR3 is TGTGCCAGCATGGGACTAGGTAACTATGGCTACACCTTC. It codes for CASMGLGNYGYTF.

This rearrangement joins TRBV7-9 to TRBJ1-1, with no clear D. In germline, CDR1 is SEHNR, CDR2 FQNEAQ (reference sequence). The CDR3 has 15 amino acids. V dropped 1 base and J dropped 3 bases, with 12 bases sitting between them. DNA for the CDR3: TGTGCCAGCAGCTTAGAGGGCATGAGGGACACTGAAGCTTTCTTT. This encodes CASSLEGMRDTEAFF.

This clonotype has a handful of counts. The chain carries TRBV13 and TRBJ2-1, with D perhaps assigned TRBD1 or TRBD2 (6 bases each). The CDR3 covers 15 residues. V was clipped by 0 bases and J by 5 bases, with 11 bases between them. Germline V lookup: CDR1 PRHDT, CDR2 FYEKMQ (reference sequence). CDR3: CASSLGGGSDNEQFF. The CDR3 nucleotides read TGTGCCAGCAGCTTAGGAGGGGGGTCAGACAATGAGCAGTTCTTC.

The V and J genes are TRBV27 and TRBJ2-1; 13 positions agree with TRBD2. Germline CDR1 reads MNHEY; CDR2 reads SMNVEV (reference sequence). The CDR3 consists of 18 residues. With V trimmed by 2 bases and J by 3 bases, 7 bases remained unmatched. The CDR3: CASSLGRTSGGLYNEQFF. CDR3 sequence (DNA): TGTGCCAGCAGTTTAGGTAGGACTAGCGGGGGCCTCTACAATGAGCAGTTCTTC.

This clonotype has more than one count but fewer than ten. CDR3 amino acids: CSASLGGSSYEQYF. The CDR3 bases are TGCAGTGCTAGTTTAGGTGGGAGCTCCTACGAGCAGTACTTC. V usage is TRBV20-1 and J usage is TRBJ2-7, with D tentatively TRBD2 (5 bases). Trimming removed 3 bases at V and 0 bases at J, with 12 bases between. The CDR3 totals 14 residues. Looked up from germline, CDR1 is DFQATT and CDR2 is SNEGSKA (reference sequence).